This paragraph covers one T cell receptor (beta chain) sequence. This sample was taken from a study of blood T cell repertoires in COVID-19. Sequencing used immunoSEQ multiplex PCR; TCRdb keeps in-frame clones, though not all of them. The data show about 94,000 clones, 80% seen once. CDR1 is MNHEY and CDR2 is SVGAGI in the germline V gene. This CDR3 is 15 amino acids long. Trimming removed 6 bases at V and 6 bases at J, with 20 bases between. This clonotype originated in a human donor in a cohort sampled during active COVID-19. Sequencing was performed on peripheral blood. The genes are TRBV6-5 and TRBJ1-1, with D possibly TRBD1 on 5 matching bases. As DNA, the CDR3 is TGTGCCAGCAGACCCCCGCTAACGACAGTTTCTGAAGCTTTCTTT. It yields the protein CASRPPLTTVSEAFF.